This T cell receptor beta chain derives from a study of shared clonotypes between healthy human individuals. Study-level results: Exclusively blood specimens were collected; tissue repertoires likely differ. Around 5% of naive CD4 clonotypes were common to four donors.

CDR1 MDHEN and CDR2 SYDVKM come from the germline V gene. Trimming shortened V by 11 bases and J by 7 bases, and 15 bases separated the two germline ends. CDR3 size: 11 residues. Profiling relied on immunoSEQ multiplex PCR, and the TCRdb table lists in-frame clones only, not all of them. The sample carries 2 million to 2.5 million clones, about nine tenths recorded once. Worth noting for this clone: Its cognate antigen is unknown.

Nashville, Tennessee was home to all donors, each a Caucasian adult. The chain is built from TRBV28 and TRBJ2-7, with D unresolved. The sequenced material came from naive CD4+ T cells from PBMCs. Subset meaning: CD45RA+ positively selected. This TCR was recovered from a man in his late teens or twenties in good health. Some clones in this sample may be carry-over from other donors' samples. CDR3 amino acids: CAPRAGWEQYF. Written as DNA, the CDR3 is TGTGCCCCACGAGCAGGCTGGGAGCAGTACTTC.